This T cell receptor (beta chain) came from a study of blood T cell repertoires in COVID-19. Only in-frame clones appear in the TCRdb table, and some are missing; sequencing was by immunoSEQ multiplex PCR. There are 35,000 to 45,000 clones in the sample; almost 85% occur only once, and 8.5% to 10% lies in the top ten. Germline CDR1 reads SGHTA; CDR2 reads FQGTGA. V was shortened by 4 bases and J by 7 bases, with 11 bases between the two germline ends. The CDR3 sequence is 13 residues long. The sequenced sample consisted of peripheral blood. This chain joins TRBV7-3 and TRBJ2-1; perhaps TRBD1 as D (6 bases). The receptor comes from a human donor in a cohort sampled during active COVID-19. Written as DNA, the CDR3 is TGTGCCAGCAGCTCCGGGACACCGAATGAGCAGTTCTTC. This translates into CASSSGTPNEQFF.